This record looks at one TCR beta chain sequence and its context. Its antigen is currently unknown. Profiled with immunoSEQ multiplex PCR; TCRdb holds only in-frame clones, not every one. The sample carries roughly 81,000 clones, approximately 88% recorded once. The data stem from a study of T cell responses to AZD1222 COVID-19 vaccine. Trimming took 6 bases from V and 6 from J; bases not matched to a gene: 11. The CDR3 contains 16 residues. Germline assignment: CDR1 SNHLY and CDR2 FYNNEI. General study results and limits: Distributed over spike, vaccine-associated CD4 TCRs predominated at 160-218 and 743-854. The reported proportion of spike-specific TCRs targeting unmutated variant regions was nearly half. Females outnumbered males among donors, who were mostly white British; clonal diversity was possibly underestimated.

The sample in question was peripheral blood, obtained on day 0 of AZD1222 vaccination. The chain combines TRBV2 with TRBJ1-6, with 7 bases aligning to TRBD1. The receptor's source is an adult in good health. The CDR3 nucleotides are TGTGCCAGCAGACCCCGGGACAGCGTTTCTAATTCACCCCTCCACTTT. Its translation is CASRPRDSVSNSPLHF.